These 28 T cell receptor beta chains were all obtained from the same sample, sequenced in a study of shared clonotypes between healthy human individuals. Profiled with immunoSEQ multiplex PCR; TCRdb holds only in-frame clones, not every one. The top ten hold 0.11% to 0.15% of the sample, which has approximately 2.5 million clones, 90% to 95% seen once. The sample consisted of naive CD4+ T cells sorted from blood. Subset given: CD45RA+ positively selected. Receptors originate from a young man in good health.

The genes are TRBV6-5 and TRBJ1-1; unclear D gene. Between the trimmed V and J ends, which lost 6 bases and 9 bases, there was a span of 14 bases. Germline V lookup: CDR1 MNHEY, CDR2 SVGAGI. The CDR3 sequence is 12 residues long. CDR3 region: CASSREGGKAFF. CDR3 in DNA: TGTGCCAGCAGCCGCGAGGGAGGAAAAGCTTTCTTT.

The chain is built from TRBV6-6 and TRBJ2-4, with D perhaps given as TRBD1 or TRBD2 (5 bases each). CDR1 MNHNY and CDR2 SVGAGI come from the germline V gene (reference sequence). The V end lost 11 bases, the J end lost 5 bases, and 19 bases lay between the germline ends. The CDR3 has 14 residues. The CDR3: CALSGTGQQNIQYF. The CDR3 nucleotides read TGTGCCTTGTCGGGAACAGGTCAACAAAACATTCAGTACTTC.

The chain combines TRBV10-3 with TRBJ1-4, with TRBD1 as a possible D gene (6 bases). This CDR3 comprises 15 residues. The V gene lost 11 bases and the J gene lost 2 bases, with 18 bases spanning the gap. Germline V gene lookup returns CDR1 ENHRY and CDR2 SYGVKD. The CDR3 sequence is CASGPSGGTNEKLFF. The CDR3 DNA reads as TGTGCCTCTGGGCCTTCGGGGGGCACTAATGAAAAACTGTTTTTT.

The CDR3 sequence: CASSDGTSGRAWEYF. The CDR3 DNA is TGTGCCAGCAGCGATGGGACTAGCGGGAGGGCTTGGGAGTACTTC. This chain joins TRBV5-4 and TRBJ2-7; 16 nucleotides agree with TRBD2. Germline values: CDR1 SGHNT, CDR2 YYREEE (reference sequence). J lost 11 bases, V lost 4 bases, and 9 bases had no gene match. This CDR3 is 15 amino acids long.

V and J are TRBV27 and TRBJ1-1, with D unresolved. The V end was cut by 2 bases, the J end by 11 bases, with 24 bases between. This CDR3 contains 16 residues. The germline gives CDR1 MNHEY, CDR2 SMNVEV (reference sequence). CDR3 DNA: TGTGCCAGCAGTTTAGATCCCAGGACGCAACTCTCTCGGGCTTTCTTT. Protein sequence: CASSLDPRTQLSRAFF.

The chain carries TRBV5-1 and TRBJ2-7; 7 nucleotides agree with TRBD2. The junction had 3 bases not matched to a gene; V was cut back by 0 bases and J by 3 bases. The germline CDR1 and CDR2 sequences are SGHRS and YFSETQ. CDR3 length equals 14 residues. This CDR3 reads CASSLVRGDYEQYF. As DNA, the CDR3 is TGCGCCAGCAGCTTGGTTCGGGGGGACTACGAGCAGTACTTC.

In this sample, this clone turned up once. This sequence joins TRBV5-1 and TRBJ2-7; D call uncertain. The CDR3 has 16 residues. The germline V gene has CDR1 SGHRS and CDR2 YFSETQ. The V end was cut by 0 bases, the J end by 0 bases, with 13 bases between. CDR3 amino acids: CASSLGAAQASYEQYF. As DNA, the CDR3 is TGCGCCAGCAGCTTGGGGGCGGCGCAGGCCTCCTACGAGCAGTACTTC.

The gene calls are TRBV11-2 and TRBJ2-3; no definite D call. The CDR3 runs 16 residues. Germline CDR1 reads SGHAT; CDR2 reads FQNNGV. V dropped 1 base and J dropped 0 bases, with 11 bases sitting between them. CDR3 in DNA: TGTGCCAGCAGCTTAGTCTCCTACCCTAGCACAGATACGCAGTATTTT. Amino acid sequence: CASSLVSYPSTDTQYF.

The V and J genes are TRBV11-2 and TRBJ1-2, with D unclear. This CDR3 is 14 amino acids long. V gave up 5 bases and J gave up 6 bases, with 16 bases separating them. Germline lookup yields CDR1 SGHAT and CDR2 FQNNGV. CDR3 in DNA: TGTGCCAGCAGCCCCCACGGAGTTGAGGATGGCTACACCTTC. This codes for CASSPHGVEDGYTF.

The V call is TRBV30, the J call TRBJ2-3, with 7 bases aligning to TRBD2. From germline, CDR1 is GTSNPN and CDR2 SVGIG (reference sequence). The CDR3 is 12 residues long. The ends lost 5 bases at V and 4 bases at J; junction bases unmatched: 3. CDR3 in amino acids: CAWGLVSDTQYF. The CDR3 DNA reads TGTGCCTGGGGACTAGTCTCAGATACGCAGTATTTT.

The V and J genes are TRBV11-2 and TRBJ2-7; D is uncertain. This CDR3 comprises 15 residues. Germline V gives CDR1 SGHAT, CDR2 FQNNGV. Trimming cost V 3 bases and J 1 base, with 13 bases left between them. CDR3 nucleotide sequence: TGTGCCAGCAGCTTCTGGGGTCCCTCGTCCTACGAGCAGTACTTC. Translating gives CASSFWGPSSYEQYF.

This clone was seen a few times. The rearrangement joins TRBV4-1 to TRBJ2-7; D might be TRBD1 (5 bases). The length of the CDR3 is 12 residues. The V gene's germline CDR1 is MGHRA and CDR2 YSYEKL. Trimming pared 3 bases from V and 6 bases from J, leaving 9 bases between. DNA for the CDR3: TGCGCCAGCAGCCAGGCAGGGCTCGAGCAGTACTTC. This encodes CASSQAGLEQYF.

As concerns this clone: The same CDR3 arises from other DNA sequences in this sample as well. The chain employs TRBV25-1 and TRBJ1-6, with unresolved D. This CDR3 has 11 amino acids. Trimming pared 6 bases from V and 7 bases from J, leaving 4 bases between. Germline assignment: CDR1 MGHDK and CDR2 SYGVNS. The CDR3: CASRGNSPLHF. The CDR3 bases are TGTGCCAGCAGGGGGAATTCACCCCTCCACTTT.

The chain links TRBV29-1 to TRBJ1-2; 7 positions agree with TRBD1. CDR1 SQVTM and CDR2 ANQGSEA come from the germline V gene. This CDR3 is 15 amino acids long. With 6 bases clipped from V and 6 bases from J, the junction kept 16 bases outside the gene matches. CDR3 DNA sequence: TGCAGCGTGGACAACCCCGACAGGGAACTACATGGCTACACCTTC. Its protein product is CSVDNPDRELHGYTF.

This clone has only one observation. The J gene is TRBJ2-2, the V gene TRBV29-1; 7 bases align to TRBD2. The trim removed 4 bases at V and 0 bases at J, leaving 5 bases unmatched. Germline CDR1 is SQVTM and CDR2 is ANQGSEA. CDR3 length: 15 amino acids. CDR3 DNA: TGCAGCGTTGGTGGGGCGGGAGCGAACACCGGGGAGCTGTTTTTT. Encoded protein: CSVGGAGANTGELFF.

The gene calls are TRBV13 and TRBJ2-7; TRBD2 matches 10 bases. The J call is doubtful: the DNA matches TRBJ2-1 better. Per germline, CDR1 PRHDT and CDR2 FYEKMQ (reference sequence). The CDR3 loop spans 17 amino acids. CDR3 nucleotide sequence: TGTGCCAGCAGCCCCCCCGGAATAGCGGGGGGATACAATGAGCAGTTCTTC. Amino acids: CASSPPGIAGGYNEQFF.

J is TRBJ1-2 and V is TRBV7-2; no reliable D call. The CDR3 extends over 15 amino acids. Trimming removed 1 base from V and 1 base from J, with 10 bases in between. Germline-derived CDR1 and CDR2 are SGHTA and FQGNSA. The CDR3 reads CASSLGDTVNYGYTF. CDR3 DNA sequence: TGTGCCAGCAGCTTAGGAGACACCGTTAACTATGGCTACACCTTC.

This clone was recorded only once. Other nucleotide sequences in the sample specify the same CDR3. The J gene is TRBJ2-7, the V gene TRBV5-1; D is perhaps TRBD1 or TRBD2 (5 bases each). Trimming took off 2 bases at V and 6 bases at J, with 9 bases between the two ends. The CDR3 loop spans 12 amino acids. Germline-derived CDR1 and CDR2 are SGHRS and YFSETQ. CDR3 sequence (DNA): TGCGCCAGCAGCTTAGAGGGGCCCGAGCAGTACTTC. This translates into CASSLEGPEQYF.

The chain uses TRBV2 and TRBJ2-7, with D possibly TRBD1 on 5 matching bases. The CDR3 runs 16 residues. Germline loops: CDR1 SNHLY, CDR2 FYNNEI. The V end was cut by 0 bases, the J end by 4 bases, with 16 bases between. CDR3 amino acids: CASSEARQPAHYEQYF. CDR3 coding DNA: TGTGCCAGCAGTGAAGCGCGACAGCCTGCCCATTACGAGCAGTACTTC.

The chain links TRBV12-5 to TRBJ2-7; TRBD2 matches 12 bases. Germline assignment: CDR1 LGHNT and CDR2 FRNRAP. This CDR3 has 15 residues. V shed 6 bases and J 2 bases; nucleotides not matched to a gene: 5. In nucleotides, the CDR3 is TGTGCTAGTGGCCACGGGACTAGCGGGCCCTACGAGCAGTACTTC. Translating gives CASGHGTSGPYEQYF.

The CDR3 DNA sequence: TGTGCCAGCAGAGAATGGCCATGGGGGGAGACCCAGTACTTC. This encodes CASREWPWGETQYF. The V and J genes are TRBV2 and TRBJ2-5; D is possibly TRBD1 or TRBD2 (5 bases each). The CDR3 loop spans 14 amino acids. V gave up 6 bases and J gave up 5 bases, with 16 bases separating them. Germline CDR1 and CDR2: SNHLY and FYNNEI.

The chain employs TRBV5-5 and TRBJ1-2; possible D gene TRBD1, 5 bases. This CDR3 comprises 16 residues. Germline-derived CDR1 and CDR2 are SGHKS and YYEKEE (reference sequence). The V and J ends lost 4 bases and 7 bases respectively, with 23 bases between them. CDR3 loop: CASSPGPPLPGGGYTF. The CDR3 nucleotides are TGTGCCAGCAGCCCGGGACCTCCCCTCCCCGGGGGTGGCTACACCTTC.

V usage is TRBV9 and J usage is TRBJ1-2, with 9 bases lining up with TRBD1. CDR1 is SGDLS, CDR2 YYNGEE, per germline. The ends lost 3 bases at V and 1 base at J; junction bases unmatched: 4. The CDR3 loop spans 15 amino acids. The chain's CDR3 is CASSAGTGHNYGYTF. In nucleotides, the CDR3 is TGTGCCAGCAGCGCCGGGACAGGGCATAACTATGGCTACACCTTC.

The chain employs TRBV14 and TRBJ2-1; TRBD1 matches at 11 bases. Per the germline V gene, CDR1 is SGHDN and CDR2 is FVKESK. V lost 4 bases and J lost 16; bases outside the gene matches: 6. This CDR3 comprises 12 residues. CDR3 loop: CASSRPGQGAFF. CDR3 nucleotides: TGTGCCAGCAGCCGCCCCGGACAGGGGGCATTCTTC.

This clone occurred once. V usage is TRBV5-4 and J usage is TRBJ2-3; maybe TRBD1 (5 bases). The V gene lost 4 bases and the J gene lost 4 bases, with 13 bases spanning the gap. The CDR3 is 14 amino acids. CDR1 and CDR2 (germline): SGHNT, YYREEE (reference sequence). Here the CDR3 DNA reads TGTGCCAGCAGCCCTGGGGCGCCCGCAGATACGCAGTATTTT. Translating gives CASSPGAPADTQYF.

The rearrangement links TRBV18 to TRBJ2-5; a weak D match, TRBD1 (6 bases). The V gene's germline CDR1 is KGHSH and CDR2 LQKENI. The V end was cut by 3 bases, the J end by 1 base, with 9 bases between. This CDR3 spans 14 amino acids. The CDR3 bases are TGTGCCAGCTCACCCTACAGGGTCCAAGAGACCCAGTACTTC. It codes for CASSPYRVQETQYF.

A few counts support this clone. The J gene is TRBJ2-7, the V gene TRBV21-1. TRBV21-1 is an annotated pseudogene. The CDR3 extends over 10 amino acids. CDR3 DNA: TGTGCCAGCAGTTGGGACGAGCAGTACTTC. Translated, it gives CASSWDEQYF.

This chain connects TRBV5-8 to TRBJ2-3; D is undetermined. CDR1 and CDR2 from the germline V gene are SGHTS and YDEGEE. The CDR3 covers 16 residues. Trimming removed 5 bases from V and 5 bases from J, with 21 bases in between. CDR3 sequence: CASSLNPGLTVDTQYF. CDR3 nucleotide sequence: TGTGCCAGCAGTCTCAACCCTGGGCTAACGGTAGATACGCAGTATTTT.